Below are 32 T cell receptor beta chains sequenced from a single sample in a study of blood T cell repertoires in COVID-19. Profiling relied on immunoSEQ multiplex PCR, and the TCRdb table lists in-frame clones only, not all of them. The sample carries more than 90,000 clones, 85% recorded once. The specimen sequenced was peripheral blood. All receptors come from a woman in her 70s with active or convalescent COVID-19.

This clone was detected only a few times. The genes are TRBV2 and TRBJ1-1; tentatively, D is TRBD1 (6 bases). This CDR3 is built from 13 residues. Germline lookup yields CDR1 SNHLY and CDR2 FYNNEI. V was clipped by 11 bases and J by 0 bases, with 13 bases between them. The CDR3 is CASKRGMNTEAFF. CDR3 DNA: TGTGCCTCCAAGAGGGGGATGAACACTGAAGCTTTCTTT. Full variable domain (outside the CDR3, taken from reference TRBV2 and TRBJ1-1): EPEVTQTPSHQVTQMGQEVILRCVPISNHLYFYWYRQILGQKVEFLVSFYNNEISEKSEIFDDQFSVERPDGSNFTLKIRSTKLEDSAMYFCASKRGMNTEAFFGQGTRLTVV.

This clone was detected a few times. The chain recombines TRBV6-2 or TRBV6-3 with TRBJ2-1, with TRBD2 as a possible D gene (5 bases). CDR3 size: 16 residues. Germline V gene lookup returns CDR1 MNHEY and CDR2 SVGEGT. V was pared by 2 bases and J by 0 bases, with 11 bases between. CDR3 sequence: CASSYHLGSSYNEQFF. CDR3 DNA: TGTGCCAGCAGTTACCACTTGGGGAGCTCCTACAATGAGCAGTTCTTC.

J is TRBJ2-2 and V is TRBV5-4; TRBD1 is a possible D gene (6 bases). Trimming removed 4 bases from V and 1 base from J, with 14 bases in between. Germline V CDR1 and CDR2: SGHNT, YYREEE (reference sequence). This CDR3 has 16 residues. DNA for the CDR3: TGTGCCAGCAGCGGGCGTCAGACAGGGAACACCGGGGAGCTGTTTTTT. Amino acid sequence: CASSGRQTGNTGELFF.

This chain links TRBV5-6 with TRBJ2-7; 7 bases are shared with TRBD2. The CDR3 sequence is 15 residues long. The germline V gene encodes CDR1 SGHDT and CDR2 YYEEEE. Trimming at V came to 5 bases and at J to 4 bases, leaving 12 bases not matched to a gene. Here the CDR3 DNA reads TGTGCCAGCAGTCCTTCGGGGGGTATGGTATACGAGCAGTACTTC. Residues: CASSPSGGMVYEQYF.

V is TRBV6-5 and J is TRBJ2-5, with a tentative D call TRBD1 (6 bases). The CDR3 has 15 amino acids. CDR1 and CDR2 from the germline V gene are MNHEY and SVGAGI. Trimming took off 8 bases at V and 2 bases at J, with 18 bases between the two ends. The CDR3 here is CASPLEQGRQETQYF. The CDR3 bases are TGTGCCAGCCCCTTAGAACAGGGAAGGCAAGAGACCCAGTACTTC.

This rearrangement joins TRBV5-1 to TRBJ2-1; D possibly corresponds to TRBD1 (5 bases). V gave up 4 bases and J gave up 11 bases, with 10 bases separating them. There are 11 residues in the CDR3. Germline loops: CDR1 SGHRS, CDR2 YFSETQ. The CDR3 DNA reads TGCGCCAGCAGCACCGACAGTCAGCAGTTCTTC. The encoded protein is CASSTDSQQFF.

The CDR3 bases are TGTGCCATCAGCGGGACTAGCGGGAGGGGCGGGTACAATGAGCAGTTCTTC. Amino acid sequence: CAISGTSGRGGYNEQFF. The chain recombines TRBV10-3 with TRBJ2-1, with 16 bases identical to TRBD2. The junction had 6 bases not matched to a gene; V was cut back by 6 bases and J by 4 bases. Germline V CDR1 and CDR2: ENHRY, SYGVKD. The CDR3 covers 17 residues.

This sequence joins TRBV7-2 and TRBJ2-2; TRBD2 aligns across 7 bases. Trimming cost V 7 bases and J 6 bases; bases outside gene matches: 11. CDR1 SGHTA and CDR2 FQGNSA come from the germline V gene. The CDR3 consists of 15 residues. CDR3 sequence reads: CASKRSGMGAGELFF. CDR3 DNA: TGTGCCAGCAAGAGGAGCGGGATGGGGGCCGGGGAGCTGTTTTTT.

The chain employs TRBV11-2 and TRBJ2-5; 9 nucleotides match TRBD2. CDR1 is SGHAT and CDR2 is FQNNGV in the germline V gene. V was pared by 7 bases and J by 5 bases, with 5 bases of the junction left unmatched. The CDR3 totals 13 residues. CDR3 in DNA: TGTGCCAGCACCGCGGGGGGGGTCGAGACCCAGTACTTC. Protein product: CASTAGGVETQYF.

The rearrangement joins TRBV5-1 to TRBJ2-3; D not resolved. Germline assignment: CDR1 SGHRS and CDR2 YFSETQ. The CDR3 consists of 14 residues. Trimming left V 1 base short and J 4 bases short, with 10 bases between. The CDR3 sequence: CASSLFLASDTQYF. The CDR3 coding sequence is TGCGCCAGCAGCTTGTTCTTAGCATCAGATACGCAGTATTTT.

The J gene is TRBJ1-3, the V gene TRBV16; D remains ambiguous. The CDR3 consists of 15 residues. V lost 0 bases and J lost 3, with 9 bases in between. In germline, CDR1 is KGHSY, CDR2 FQNENV. CDR3 amino acids: CASSQSGSSGNTIYF. CDR3 DNA: TGTGCCAGCAGCCAATCGGGGAGCAGTGGAAACACCATATATTTT. Full variable domain (missing parts from reference TRBV16 and TRBJ1-3): GEEVAQTPKHLVRGEGQKAKLYCAPIKGHSYVFWYQQVLKNEFKFLISFQNENVFDETGMPKERFSAKCLPNSPCSLEIQATKLEDSAVYFCASSQSGSSGNTIYFGEGSWLTVV.

Concerning this clone: At one end, the junction sequence differs from germline, possibly due to a read error. The CDR3 sequence: CASSREFTDTQYF. The CDR3 coding sequence is TGTGCTAGCAGCCGAGAGTTCACAGATACGCAGTATTTT. The V gene is TRBV7-7, the J gene TRBJ2-3, with D uncertain. Germline-derived CDR1 and CDR2 are SSHAT and FNYEAQ (reference sequence). The CDR3 length is 13 residues.

This clone occurred once. The CDR3: CASSLSWGRRNTEAFF. The DNA for the CDR3 is TGTGCCAGCAGTTTAAGTTGGGGCAGGCGGAACACTGAAGCTTTCTTT. The gene calls are TRBV28 and TRBJ1-1; D possibly corresponds to TRBD1 (5 bases). CDR1 is MDHEN, CDR2 SYDVKM, per germline. The CDR3 runs 16 residues. Trimming shortened V by 2 bases and J by 1 base, and 14 bases separated the two germline ends.

The chain links TRBV28 to TRBJ1-2, with a weak D call TRBD1 (6 bases). Trimming pared 6 bases from V and 0 bases from J, leaving 14 bases between. CDR1 and CDR2 from the germline V gene are MDHEN and SYDVKM. The CDR3 extends over 15 amino acids. Here the CDR3 DNA reads TGTGCCAGCAGGGGGGCACCAGACACTAACTATGGCTACACCTTC. Its protein product is CASRGAPDTNYGYTF.

The rearrangement links TRBV7-2 to TRBJ2-5; 8 positions agree with TRBD2. The CDR3 totals 13 residues. Looked up from germline, CDR1 is SGHTA and CDR2 is FQGNSA. V shed 2 bases, J shed 5 bases, and the junction held 1 base outside the gene matches. CDR3 region: CASSLREGETQYF. The CDR3 DNA follows: TGTGCCAGCAGCTTACGGGAGGGGGAGACCCAGTACTTC.

The chain joins TRBV21-1 to TRBJ2-7; whether TRBD2, the table's D call, matches the DNA was not checked. TRBV21-1 is marked as a pseudogene. The CDR3 spans 18 residues. CDR3 DNA: TGTGCCAGCAGCAAAAGTTGCCATGCTAGCGGGAGTAGTGGCGAGCAGTACTTC. It yields the protein CASSKSCHASGSSGEQYF.

As regards this clone: Other DNA sequences in the same sample also yield this CDR3. The V gene is TRBV18, the J gene TRBJ1-3; TRBD1 agrees at 9 bases. This CDR3 is 16 amino acids long. Germline CDR1 and CDR2: KGHSH and LQKENI. After removal of 3 bases from V and 0 bases from J, the junction contained 3 bases not matched to a gene. The CDR3 DNA reads TGTGCCAGCTCACCCCCGGGACAGGGCTCTGGAAACACCATATATTTT. Its protein product is CASSPPGQGSGNTIYF.

V and J are TRBV5-1 and TRBJ2-1; a weak D match, TRBD1 (6 bases). V was cut by 5 bases and J by 1 base, with 16 bases left in between. This CDR3 spans 16 amino acids. Germline-derived CDR1 and CDR2 are SGHRS and YFSETQ. The CDR3 region is CASRVTVGASYNEQFF. The CDR3 DNA reads TGCGCCAGCAGGGTGACGGTGGGGGCTTCCTACAATGAGCAGTTCTTC.

V usage is TRBV11-2 and J usage is TRBJ1-1; no firm D call. Germline CDR1 SGHAT, CDR2 FQNNGV. V was pared by 5 bases and J by 0 bases, with 10 bases between. CDR3 length: 14 residues. CDR3 region: CASSRSGMNTEAFF. CDR3 DNA sequence: TGTGCCAGCAGCCGCAGCGGCATGAACACTGAAGCTTTCTTT.

This chain uses TRBV30 with TRBJ1-4, with D possibly TRBD1 on 5 matching bases. V lost 3 bases and J 4 bases, leaving 15 bases between the germline ends. This CDR3 is built from 15 residues. CDR1 is GTSNPN, CDR2 SVGIG, per germline (reference sequence). The chain's CDR3 is CAWSTYRNFNEKLFF. CDR3 DNA: TGTGCCTGGAGCACCTACAGGAACTTTAATGAAAAACTGTTTTTT.

The table lists this clone with a few counts. The chain carries TRBV6-5 and TRBJ1-6; TRBD1 aligns across 8 bases. The CDR3 is 15 residues long. Looked up from germline, CDR1 is MNHEY and CDR2 is SVGAGI. V was pared by 2 bases and J by 6 bases, with 3 bases of the junction left unmatched. CDR3 nucleotides: TGTGCCAGCAGTTACGGGACAGGCGCTAATTCACCCCTCCACTTT. This gives the protein CASSYGTGANSPLHF.

The V and J genes are TRBV27 and TRBJ2-5; tentatively, D is TRBD2 (6 bases). CDR1 and CDR2 from the germline V gene are MNHEY and SMNVEV (reference sequence). The CDR3 contains 12 residues. V lost 3 bases to trimming and J lost 4 bases, with 6 bases between them. DNA for the CDR3: TGTGCCAGCAGTTTTAGCGGAGAGACCCAGTACTTC. Amino acid sequence: CASSFSGETQYF.

V is TRBV11-3 and J is TRBJ2-2, with 12 bases that match TRBD2. The CDR3 is 16 residues long. With V trimmed by 3 bases and J by 7 bases, 6 bases remained unmatched. The germline CDR1 and CDR2 sequences are SGHNT and YENEEA. In nucleotides, the CDR3 is TGTGCCAGCAGCTTGACTAGCGGGAGATTGGGCGGGGAGCTGTTTTTT. It is translated as CASSLTSGRLGGELFF.

In DNA, the CDR3 is TGTGCCAGCACGGGACAGGGGAGAAACACCATATATTTT. As protein: CASTGQGRNTIYF. This rearrangement joins TRBV2 to TRBJ1-3, with TRBD1 matching 10 bases. Germline values: CDR1 SNHLY, CDR2 FYNNEI. V trimming: 7 bases; J trimming: 5 bases; junction bases outside the gene matches: 2. The CDR3 loop spans 13 amino acids.

The chain is built from TRBV5-1 and TRBJ1-1; possible D gene TRBD1, 6 bases. The germline V gene has CDR1 SGHRS and CDR2 YFSETQ. The CDR3 is made up of 16 amino acids. Between the trimmed V and J ends, which lost 3 bases and 1 base, there was a span of 16 bases. Here the CDR3 reads CASSSSPGTRNTEAFF. In DNA form, the CDR3 reads TGCGCCAGCAGCTCCAGTCCCGGGACACGGAACACTGAAGCTTTCTTT.

This chain links TRBV24-1 with TRBJ2-3; 8 nucleotides line up with TRBD1. This CDR3 is 15 amino acids long. With V trimmed by 2 bases and J by 3 bases, 3 bases remained unmatched. Per germline, CDR1 KGHDR and CDR2 SFDVKD. CDR3 nucleotides: TGTGCCACCAGTGATTCGACAGGGGCAACAGATACGCAGTATTTT. It codes for CATSDSTGATDTQYF.

The chain carries TRBV24-1 and TRBJ2-7; 7 nucleotides align to TRBD1. The V gene end was trimmed by 3 bases and the J gene end by 7 bases; junction bases not matched to a gene: 11. This CDR3 spans 15 amino acids. The germline V gene has CDR1 KGHDR and CDR2 SFDVKD. DNA for the CDR3: TGTGCCACCAGTGATCCCCGACAGGGATCGGGGGAGCAGTACTTC. Its protein is CATSDPRQGSGEQYF.

V usage is TRBV5-4 and J usage is TRBJ2-3; D possibly corresponds to TRBD1 (6 bases). V shed 5 bases and J shed 3 bases, with 19 bases lying between them. The CDR3 consists of 16 residues. Germline loops: CDR1 SGHNT, CDR2 YYREEE (reference sequence). The CDR3 region has the DNA TGTGCCAGCAGATTAGTGTCGGGCAGGGGTACAGATACGCAGTATTTT. Protein product: CASRLVSGRGTDTQYF.

This clone was seen just once. This chain links TRBV2 with TRBJ1-3; D is unclear. The V end was cut by 4 bases, the J end by 3 bases, with 10 bases between. Germline CDR1 SNHLY, CDR2 FYNNEI. The CDR3 contains 14 residues. CDR3 protein: CASSGSGRGNTIYF. For the CDR3, the DNA is TGTGCCAGCAGTGGGTCTGGGCGTGGAAACACCATATATTTT.

The V and J genes are TRBV18 and TRBJ1-2; TRBD1 matches at 12 bases. CDR3 length equals 15 residues. V lost 1 base and J lost 7; bases outside the gene matches: 4. CDR1 and CDR2 (germline): KGHSH, LQKENI. The CDR3, as DNA: TGTGCCAGCTCACCACAGGGACAGGGGGCCAGTGGCTACACCTTC. This translates into CASSPQGQGASGYTF. Supplemented by reference TRBV18 and TRBJ1-2, the full variable domain reads NAGVMQNPRHLVRRRGQEARLRCSPMKGHSHVYWYRQLPEEGLKFMVYLQKENIIDESGMPKERFSAEFPKEGPSILRIQQVVRGDSAAYFCASSPQGQGASGYTFGSGTRLTVV.

J is TRBJ2-2 and V is TRBV2; D call uncertain. CDR1 is SNHLY, CDR2 FYNNEI, per germline. V dropped 5 bases and J dropped 4 bases, with 5 bases sitting between them. The CDR3 loop spans 12 amino acids. The CDR3 bases are TGTGCCAGCAGTTACACCACCGGGGAGCTGTTTTTT. This encodes CASSYTTGELFF. The full variable domain, with the rest looked up from reference TRBV2 and TRBJ2-2, is EPEVTQTPSHQVTQMGQEVILRCVPISNHLYFYWYRQILGQKVEFLVSFYNNEISEKSEIFDDQFSVERPDGSNFTLKIRSTKLEDSAMYFCASSYTTGELFFGEGSRLTVL.

This CDR3 is CASSRGPDTQYF. The CDR3 bases are TGTGCCAGCAGTAGAGGTCCAGATACGCAGTATTTT. This chain connects TRBV6-2 or TRBV6-3 to TRBJ2-3; D not resolved. Germline loops: CDR1 MNHEY, CDR2 SVGEGT. The V gene lost 5 bases and the J gene lost 4 bases, with 7 bases spanning the gap. This CDR3 region has 12 residues.